This TCR beta chain comes out of a study of blood T cell repertoires in COVID-19. About the research overall: COVID-19 samples, acute and convalescent, were from the United States, Italy and Spain.

Methods used by the authors: Estimation of nucleated cell counts relied on the amplification of reference gene primers. The data were produced by immunoSEQ multiplex PCR, yet TCRdb's version contains in-frame clones alone and is incomplete. V and J calls and clone size are given by that table; D and trimming were obtained from the DNA. The data show approximately 440,000 clones, about 92% seen once. The CDR3 loop spans 13 amino acids. Between the trimmed V and J ends, which lost 1 base and 3 bases, there was a span of 6 bases. The germline gives CDR1 MDHEN, CDR2 SYDVKM. Each recovered donor of Cohort 3 presented with two negative PCRs, clearance, or symptom resolution.

The clonotype comes from a man younger than 35 who had recovered from COVID-19. Sequencing used PBMCs or T cells enriched from blood (not recorded which). The rearrangement links TRBV28 to TRBJ1-1; TRBD1 might be the D (5 bases). The CDR3 region has the DNA TGTGCCAGCAGTTTATCAGGGTACACTGAAGCTTTCTTT. Translating it yields CASSLSGYTEAFF.